A single sample is the source of the 19 T cell receptor beta chains below, sequenced in a study of beta chain features in type 1 diabetes. These receptors' targets are unknown. Whole-study results and caveats: Type 1 diabetes patients had moderately but significantly shorter TCRB CDR3s in all four CD4+ subsets.

As every portion of the isolated RNA was reverse transcribed, the sequencing read expressed TCRB transcripts. The table came from immunoSEQ multiplex PCR; TCRdb's copy has only in-frame clones and leaves some out. The table has approximately 260,000 clones, about 20% seen once. Sequenced input: naive CD4+ T cells from blood. The receptors stem from a woman in her 40s with type 1 diabetes.

V is TRBV4-1 and J is TRBJ1-5, with a tentative D call TRBD1 (6 bases). The V gene lost 2 bases and the J gene lost 6 bases, with 17 bases spanning the gap. Germline lookup yields CDR1 MGHRA and CDR2 YSYEKL. This CDR3 is 16 amino acids long. Here the CDR3 DNA reads TGCGCCAGCAGCCAAAACGCGGGGGGCGCGGGTCAGCCCCAGCATTTT. This codes for CASSQNAGGAGQPQHF.

With respect to this clone: Other DNA variants within this sample encode the same CDR3. This chain joins TRBV29-1 and TRBJ1-3; D is unclear. In germline, CDR1 is SQVTM, CDR2 ANQGSEA. The CDR3 extends over 12 amino acids. V was pared by 4 bases and J by 4 bases, with 8 bases between. CDR3: CSVVLSGNTIYF. The DNA for the CDR3 is TGCAGCGTTGTATTGTCCGGAAACACCATATATTTT.

As DNA, the CDR3 is TGTGCCAGCAGCGTAGTAGGGACTAGCGGAACAGATACGCAGTATTTT. Translated, it gives CASSVVGTSGTDTQYF. This chain links TRBV9 with TRBJ2-3; 11 nucleotides line up with TRBD2. The CDR3 runs to 16 residues. Germline values: CDR1 SGDLS, CDR2 YYNGEE. J lost 3 bases, V lost 0 bases, and 3 bases had no gene match.

The chain employs TRBV18 and TRBJ1-1, with TRBD1 matching over 8 bases. CDR3 size: 12 residues. V trimming: 3 bases; J trimming: 11 bases; junction bases outside the gene matches: 5. Germline lookup yields CDR1 KGHSH and CDR2 LQKENI. This chain's CDR3 is CASSPDRGTAFF. CDR3 nucleotide sequence: TGTGCCAGCTCACCCGACAGGGGAACGGCTTTCTTT. Full variable domain (remainder filled in from reference TRBV18 and TRBJ1-1): NAGVMQNPRHLVRRRGQEARLRCSPMKGHSHVYWYRQLPEEGLKFMVYLQKENIIDESGMPKERFSAEFPKEGPSILRIQQVVRGDSAAYFCASSPDRGTAFFGQGTRLTVV.

This clone was observed a handful of times. The V call is TRBV18, the J call TRBJ2-7; maybe TRBD2 (5 bases). The germline V and J ends were trimmed by 3 bases and 0 bases, with 18 bases remaining between them. CDR3 length: 17 amino acids. CDR1 is KGHSH and CDR2 is LQKENI in the germline V gene. CDR3 sequence (DNA): TGTGCCAGCTCACCCCGTAATTCAGCGGCGAGCTCCTACGAGCAGTACTTC. This gives the protein CASSPRNSAASSYEQYF.

This clone has only a few counts. The genes are TRBV7-2 and TRBJ2-7; 9 bases align to TRBD1. The CDR3 covers 14 residues. Germline V lookup: CDR1 SGHTA, CDR2 FQGNSA. J was trimmed by 1 base and V by 5 bases; bases with no gene match: 3. Here the CDR3 reads CASSTGGSSYEQYF. For the CDR3, the DNA is TGTGCCAGCAGCACAGGGGGCAGTTCCTACGAGCAGTACTTC. Using reference TRBV7-2 and TRBJ2-7 for the parts outside the CDR3, the full variable domain is GAGVSQSPSNKVTEKGKDVELRCDPISGHTALYWYRQSLGQGLEFLIYFQGNSAPDKSGLPSDRFSAERTGGSVSTLTIQRTQQEDSAVYLCASSTGGSSYEQYFGPGTRLTVT.

This rearrangement joins TRBV28 to TRBJ1-5; weak D call: TRBD1 (6 bases). Trimming stripped 7 bases from V and 0 bases from J, with 25 bases between. This CDR3 is 19 amino acids long. Germline V CDR1 and CDR2: MDHEN, SYDVKM. CDR3 nucleotide sequence: TGTGCCAGCAATCCAAGTGGCCTCGGGACACCCGTTAGCAATCAGCCCCAGCATTTT. It yields the protein CASNPSGLGTPVSNQPQHF.

This clone was detected a few times. This sequence joins TRBV19 and TRBJ2-5, with TRBD1 matching 8 bases. Per germline, CDR1 LNHDA and CDR2 SQIVND (reference sequence). This CDR3 is 14 amino acids long. V lost 2 bases to trimming and J lost 4 bases; unmatched junction nucleotides: 3. Written as DNA, the CDR3 is TGTGCCAGTAGTATAACCGGGACAGGAGAGACCCAGTACTTC. It is translated as CASSITGTGETQYF.

This clone was seen more than once but under ten times. The genes are TRBV29-1 and TRBJ2-7, with D perhaps TRBD1 (7 bases). The CDR3 contains 12 residues. Trimming shortened V by 4 bases and J by 5 bases, and 12 bases separated the two germline ends. Germline V gives CDR1 SQVTM, CDR2 ANQGSEA. The CDR3 DNA reads TGCAGCGTTGGAGGAGGGGGCGACGAGCAGTACTTC. Translated, it gives CSVGGGGDEQYF.

This chain joins TRBV18 and TRBJ1-1; possible D gene TRBD1, 6 bases. Germline V gives CDR1 KGHSH, CDR2 LQKENI. The CDR3 is 14 residues long. V dropped 2 bases and J dropped 2 bases, with 9 bases sitting between them. For the CDR3, the DNA is TGTGCCAGCTCACCAACAGGGCTAAACACTGAAGCTTTCTTT. Its translation: CASSPTGLNTEAFF.

This clone was seen more than once but under ten times. This sample also contains other DNA sequences that code for the same CDR3. The V and J genes are TRBV30 and TRBJ1-1; possible D gene TRBD1, 5 bases. The germline CDR1 and CDR2 sequences are GTSNPN and SVGIG (reference sequence). V dropped 3 bases and J dropped 1 base, with 9 bases sitting between them. The CDR3 contains 13 residues. CDR3 nucleotide sequence: TGTGCCTGGAGCGCCCAGGGGAACACTGAAGCTTTCTTT. It translates to CAWSAQGNTEAFF.

On this clone: This sample also contains other DNA sequences that code for the same CDR3. The chain uses TRBV4-1 and TRBJ1-1; TRBD1 agrees at 10 bases. The CDR3 covers 15 residues. Germline CDR1 is MGHRA and CDR2 is YSYEKL. After removal of 4 bases from V and 1 base from J, the junction contained 3 bases not matched to a gene. The DNA for the CDR3 is TGCGCCAGCAGCCTGGGACAGGGGCCGAACACTGAAGCTTTCTTT. The encoded protein is CASSLGQGPNTEAFF.

V usage is TRBV18 and J usage is TRBJ2-7; D is unresolved. V lost 3 bases, J lost 4 bases, and 10 bases lay in between. CDR3 length: 13 amino acids. The germline gives CDR1 KGHSH, CDR2 LQKENI. The CDR3 loop reads CASSPYSEYEQYF. As DNA, the CDR3 is TGTGCCAGCTCACCTTATTCAGAATACGAGCAGTACTTC.

This clone was seen only a few times. The chain carries TRBV30 and TRBJ2-6; 7 nucleotides match TRBD2. Per the germline V gene, CDR1 is GTSNPN and CDR2 is SVGIG (reference sequence). This CDR3 comprises 15 residues. The trim removed 2 bases at V and 0 bases at J, leaving 1 base unmatched. In nucleotides, the CDR3 is TGTGCCTGGAGTTGGGAGGGCTCTGGGGCCAACGTCCTGACTTTC. Protein: CAWSWEGSGANVLTF.

This clone was seen a few times. The chain recombines TRBV9 with TRBJ2-7, with 8 nucleotides matching TRBD2. CDR1 and CDR2 from the germline V gene are SGDLS and YYNGEE. There are 15 residues in the CDR3. The ends lost 0 bases at V and 0 bases at J; junction bases unmatched: 2. CDR3 bases: TGTGCCAGCAGCGTAGATAGCGGGGACTCCTACGAGCAGTACTTC. This sequence encodes CASSVDSGDSYEQYF.

The chain recombines TRBV18 with TRBJ1-5, with D unresolved. V was pared by 3 bases and J by 3 bases, with 6 bases between. Germline CDR1 and CDR2: KGHSH and LQKENI. The CDR3 is made up of 13 amino acids. The CDR3 loop is CASSPQYNQPQHF. Written as DNA, the CDR3 is TGTGCCAGCTCACCGCAGTACAATCAGCCCCAGCATTTT.

CDR3 in amino acids: CSLWGGTGAGYGYTF. CDR3 bases: TGCAGCCTATGGGGGGGGACAGGGGCCGGCTATGGCTACACCTTC. The chain has TRBV29-1 and TRBJ1-2, with 10 bases identical to TRBD1. Germline CDR1 reads SQVTM; CDR2 reads ANQGSEA. The V and J ends lost 8 bases and 4 bases, in that order; junction bases with no gene match: 13. The CDR3 spans 15 residues. The full variable domain, its missing parts supplied by reference TRBV29-1 and TRBJ1-2, is SAVISQKPSRDICQRGTSLTIQCQVDSQVTMMFWYRQQPGQSLTLIATANQGSEATYESGFVIDKFPISRPNLTFSTLTVSNMSPEDSSIYLCSLWGGTGAGYGYTFGSGTRLTVV.

This clone was seen a handful of times. The chain links TRBV4-3 to TRBJ2-1; 7 bases are shared with TRBD1. This CDR3 region has 20 residues. In germline, CDR1 is LGHNA, CDR2 YSLEER. Trimming removed 0 bases from V and 0 bases from J; junction bases left unmatched: 14. The CDR3 spells CASSQEGTGTAFISYNEQFF. CDR3 coding DNA: TGCGCCAGCAGCCAAGAGGGGACCGGGACAGCCTTCATCTCCTACAATGAGCAGTTCTTC.

This clone was seen only a few times. This chain joins TRBV30 and TRBJ2-5; possible D gene TRBD2, 6 bases. Germline CDR1 and CDR2: GTSNPN and SVGIG (reference sequence). The CDR3 is 13 amino acids. The ends were cut back, 3 bases at V and 1 base at J, with 9 bases in the middle. CDR3 bases: TGTGCCTGGAGCGGGAGCCCCCAAGAGACCCAGTACTTC. As protein: CAWSGSPQETQYF.